These 20 T cell receptor beta chains share one sample of origin, sequenced in a study of vaccination and CD4 T cells after COVID-19. These TCRs are of unknown antigen specificity. Indicated treatment: approximately 9-day PBMC culture with coronavirus spike peptide pools or control peptides (ViraFEST assay). Cultured CD4+ T cells had their DNA profiled by the Oncomine TCR Beta short-read assay. TCRdb fed the PCR reads into MiXCR, producing one record per CDR3 protein. The data show 11,000 to 15,000 distinct CDR3 sequences, about 35% seen once. Sequenced input: cultured CD4+ T cells from blood. These receptors originate from a human donor with COVID-19.

The J gene is TRBJ2-1, the V gene TRBV12-3 or TRBV12-4; D is unresolved. Trimming cost V 3 bases and J 6 bases, with 12 bases left between them. This CDR3 has 14 residues. The CDR3 is CASSLGTILNEQFF. In DNA form, the CDR3 reads TGTGCCAGCAGTTTGGGCACTATCCTCAATGAGCAGTTCTTC.

This clonotype came up a few times. This sequence joins TRBV25-1 and TRBJ2-5; 12 positions match TRBD2. After removal of 5 bases from V and 4 bases from J, the junction contained 14 bases not matched to a gene. Germline V CDR1 and CDR2: MGHDK, SYGVNS. The CDR3 spans 18 residues. The CDR3 DNA sequence: TGTGCCAGCAGTTCCCCCCCTAGCGGGGGGGACTACCCAGAGACCCAGTACTTC. As protein: CASSSPPSGGDYPETQYF.

This clonotype was counted only a few times. The chain is built from TRBV7-2 and TRBJ1-5; no reliable D call. CDR3 length: 16 amino acids. V was trimmed by 1 base and J by 3 bases, leaving 13 bases between them. The germline CDR1 and CDR2 sequences are SGHTA and FQGNSA. CDR3 bases: TGTGCCAGCAGCTTAGTTAATGGGCAGCACAATCAGCCCCAGCATTTT. Its protein is CASSLVNGQHNQPQHF.

This clonotype was observed a few times. This rearrangement joins TRBV12-3 or TRBV12-4 to TRBJ2-2, with 11 bases fitting TRBD2. This CDR3 has 15 amino acids. J lost 4 bases, V lost 5 bases, and 3 bases had no gene match. CDR3 in amino acids: CASSRTSGLTGELFF. CDR3 DNA: TGTGCCAGCAGTAGGACTAGCGGGCTCACCGGGGAGCTGTTTTTT.

This clonotype was picked up a small number of times. The chain couples TRBV6-1 to TRBJ2-3, with D possibly matching TRBD2 (5 bases). The ends were cut back, 5 bases at V and 2 bases at J, with 8 bases in the middle. This CDR3 comprises 13 residues. Germline V gene data show CDR1 as MNHNS and CDR2 as SASEGT. The CDR3 DNA reads TGTGCCAGCAGTCGGGATGCCACAGATACGCAGTATTTT. Amino acids: CASSRDATDTQYF.

The gene calls are TRBV6-4 and TRBJ1-2, with 11 bases lining up with TRBD1. This CDR3 is 15 amino acids long. V was clipped by 3 bases and J by 4 bases; unmatched bases: 4. Germline V gene data show CDR1 as MRHNA and CDR2 as SNTAGT. The CDR3 reads CASSEKGQGGYGYTF. The CDR3 DNA reads TGTGCCAGCAGTGAAAAGGGACAGGGGGGCTATGGCTACACCTTC.

The rearrangement joins TRBV12-3 or TRBV12-4 to TRBJ1-2, with 7 bases that match TRBD1. This CDR3 comprises 13 residues. Unmatched junction bases numbered 5, after V lost 6 bases and J lost 4 bases. The CDR3 DNA follows: TGTGCCAGCAGAGCCGACAGGGTCTATGGCTACACCTTC. It is translated as CASRADRVYGYTF.

The gene calls are TRBV20-1 and TRBJ1-1; D is undetermined. The CDR3 totals 16 residues. CDR1 is DFQATT, CDR2 SNEGSKA, per germline (reference sequence). Trimming removed 1 base from V and 4 bases from J, with 19 bases in between. This chain's CDR3 is CSARATRERRGTEAFF. CDR3 in DNA: TGCAGTGCTAGAGCAACCCGCGAGAGGCGAGGCACTGAAGCTTTCTTT.

V gene TRBV20-1 combines with J gene TRBJ2-3; 13 bases agree with TRBD2. The CDR3 has 14 amino acids. Unmatched junction bases numbered 1, after V lost 3 bases and J lost 4 bases. Germline V gene sequence: CDR1 DFQATT, CDR2 SNEGSKA (reference sequence). The chain's CDR3 is CSARTSGGSDTQYF. The CDR3 coding sequence is TGCAGTGCTAGGACTAGCGGGGGGTCAGATACGCAGTATTTT.

The chain's CDR3 is CASSSRQGTYSERSYEQYF. CDR3 DNA sequence: TGTGCCAGTAGTTCACGACAGGGGACTTACTCAGAGAGGTCCTACGAGCAGTACTTC. The chain carries TRBV19 and TRBJ2-7; 8 bases align to TRBD1. CDR1 and CDR2 (germline): LNHDA, SQIVND (reference sequence). CDR3 size: 19 residues. Unmatched junction bases numbered 19, after V lost 5 bases and J lost 1 base.

This clonotype has a handful of counts. This chain connects TRBV6-1 to TRBJ2-4, with D tentatively TRBD1 (6 bases). This CDR3 region has 15 residues. Trimming pared 6 bases from V and 0 bases from J, leaving 12 bases between. From germline, CDR1 is MNHNS and CDR2 SASEGT. Written as DNA, the CDR3 is TGTGCCAGCAGCGGACAGTTAGTAGCCAAAAACATTCAGTACTTC. Translating it yields CASSGQLVAKNIQYF.

The rearrangement links TRBV19 to TRBJ2-5; possible D gene TRBD1, 6 bases. The CDR3 contains 16 residues. Germline CDR1 and CDR2: LNHDA and SQIVND (reference sequence). V was trimmed by 4 bases and J by 4 bases, leaving 19 bases between them. CDR3 sequence (DNA): TGTGCCAGTAGTACCTCCCCCGGGACATATGGAGAGACCCAGTACTTC. It specifies CASSTSPGTYGETQYF.

In DNA, the CDR3 is TGTGCCAGCAGCCCCCAAGCGCGTGGGGAGACCCAGTACTTC. This translates into CASSPQARGETQYF. This rearrangement joins TRBV9 to TRBJ2-5; D not certain. Germline V gene lookup returns CDR1 SGDLS and CDR2 YYNGEE. This CDR3 region has 14 residues. V lost 4 bases and J lost 5, with 15 bases in between.

The V call is TRBV7-9, the J call TRBJ2-5; TRBD1 matches at 8 bases. Germline CDR1 is SEHNR and CDR2 is FQNEAQ (reference sequence). The V gene end was trimmed by 2 bases and the J gene end by 5 bases; junction bases not matched to a gene: 7. CDR3 length: 15 residues. This CDR3 is CASSLSRTGTETQYF. The CDR3 nucleotides are TGTGCCAGCAGCTTATCCCGGACAGGGACGGAGACCCAGTACTTC.

There are a few counts of this clonotype. The chain uses TRBV27 and TRBJ2-2, with 9 bases identical to TRBD1. The J segment lost 4 bases and the V segment lost 3 bases, leaving 6 bases of the junction unmatched. CDR3 size: 16 residues. Germline V gene lookup returns CDR1 MNHEY and CDR2 SMNVEV (reference sequence). CDR3 sequence reads: CASSLSGQGTTGELFF. CDR3 sequence (DNA): TGTGCCAGCAGTTTGAGCGGACAGGGGACCACCGGGGAGCTGTTTTTT.

This clonotype was counted a few times. V and J are TRBV24-1 and TRBJ2-3; 9 nucleotides line up with TRBD2. The CDR3 runs 17 residues. CDR1 is KGHDR and CDR2 is SFDVKD in the germline V gene. Germline trimming cut 4 bases from V and 5 bases from J; bases unmatched to any gene: 12. The CDR3 region has the DNA TGTGCCACCAGTGAACCGCGTCTGAGCGGGGGGTTAGATACGCAGTATTTT. This codes for CATSEPRLSGGLDTQYF.

The gene calls are TRBV5-4 and TRBJ1-5; no firm D call. The germline V gene has CDR1 SGHNT and CDR2 YYREEE (reference sequence). V lost 1 base to trimming and J lost 2 bases, with 4 bases between them. This CDR3 comprises 13 residues. The CDR3 region is CASSLNRNQPQHF. The CDR3 DNA is TGTGCCAGCAGCTTGAATCGCAATCAGCCCCAGCATTTT.

This chain uses TRBV7-2 with TRBJ1-3, with a tentative D call TRBD1 (6 bases). CDR3 length: 17 residues. Germline V lookup: CDR1 SGHTA, CDR2 FQGNSA. The V and J ends lost 5 bases and 5 bases respectively, with 22 bases between them. CDR3 amino acids: CASSQNPTTGSRNTIYF. The CDR3 DNA reads TGTGCCAGCAGCCAGAACCCAACCACAGGGAGTCGAAACACCATATATTTT.

DNA for the CDR3: TGTGCCAGCAGTCACTCCACCGGGGAGCTGTTTTTT. Protein: CASSHSTGELFF. This rearrangement joins TRBV12-3 or TRBV12-4 to TRBJ2-2; no firm D call. Trimming took off 5 bases at V and 4 bases at J, with 5 bases between the two ends. The CDR3 is 12 amino acids.

This clonotype has more than one count but fewer than ten. The chain employs TRBV20-1 and TRBJ2-2; 10 bases are a match to TRBD1. Losses at the gene ends were 2 bases for V and 4 bases for J; bases not matched to a gene: 4. This CDR3 contains 15 residues. Germline loops: CDR1 DFQATT, CDR2 SNEGSKA (reference sequence). CDR3: CSARTGTGVTGELFF. CDR3 in DNA: TGCAGTGCTAGAACCGGGACAGGGGTCACCGGGGAGCTGTTTTTT.